Each of the 26 T cell receptor beta chains below was sequenced from the same sample in a study of technical replicates of blood from several donors. Clones were read by immunoSEQ multiplex PCR, and TCRdb kept only the in-frame ones, dropping some. Here the sample spans about 75,000 clones, around 91% being singletons. Sequencing input: T cells isolated from PBMCs. The receptors come from a human donor in good health. Some clones in this sample may be carry-over from other donors' samples.

This clone was detected once. The chain joins TRBV19 to TRBJ2-1; TRBD2 might be the D (5 bases). Germline V gene sequence: CDR1 LNHDA, CDR2 SQIVND (reference sequence). V was trimmed by 1 base and J by 8 bases, leaving 18 bases between them. This CDR3 region has 16 residues. The CDR3 DNA reads TGTGCCAGTAGTATAGGTGTCCAGGAGGAAAGGGATGAGCAGTTCTTC. Encoded protein: CASSIGVQEERDEQFF.

The chain joins TRBV6-1 to TRBJ1-5; D gene ambiguous. Germline assignment: CDR1 MNHNS and CDR2 SASEGT. The length of the CDR3 is 15 residues. Deletions cut 1 base from V and 0 bases from J, with 7 bases between. CDR3 protein: CASSEVRYSNQPQHF. CDR3 nucleotide sequence: TGTGCCAGCAGTGAAGTCAGATATAGCAATCAGCCCCAGCATTTT.

CDR3 sequence: CASSLTEINQPQHF. The CDR3 DNA is TGTGCCAGCAGCTTAACAGAAATCAATCAGCCCCAGCATTTT. The genes are TRBV7-9 and TRBJ1-5, with no clear D. The CDR3 contains 14 residues. Per the germline V gene, CDR1 is SEHNR and CDR2 is FQNEAQ (reference sequence). V was trimmed by 2 bases and J by 3 bases, leaving 8 bases between them.

The rearrangement joins TRBV7-3 to TRBJ2-3, with D uncertain. The CDR3 is 12 residues long. Between the trimmed V and J ends, which lost 5 bases and 5 bases, there was a span of 8 bases. Looked up from germline, CDR1 is SGHTA and CDR2 is FQGTGA. The CDR3 region has the DNA TGTGCCAGCAGCGTACCCGGAGATACGCAGTATTTT. Protein sequence: CASSVPGDTQYF.

V usage is TRBV21-1 and J usage is TRBJ1-6; the table gives TRBD1 as D, unverified against the DNA. TRBV21-1 is deemed a pseudogene. The CDR3 is 16 residues long. CDR3 sequence reads: CASRNTGSLLNSPLHF. The CDR3, as DNA: TGTGCCAGCAGGAATACAGGGAGCCTCCTTAATTCACCCCTCCACTTT.

The rearrangement links TRBV5-4 to TRBJ1-2; 9 bases agree with TRBD1. CDR3 length: 16 residues. The J segment lost 7 bases and the V segment lost 2 bases, leaving 12 bases of the junction unmatched. Germline CDR1 SGHNT, CDR2 YYREEE (reference sequence). The CDR3 sequence: CASSFLGGQGYSGYTF. The CDR3, as DNA: TGTGCCAGCAGCTTCCTTGGCGGACAGGGGTATTCTGGCTACACCTTC.

This chain links TRBV5-4 with TRBJ2-5; no firm D call. V lost 2 bases to trimming and J lost 0 bases, with 5 bases between them. This CDR3 is 13 amino acids long. Germline V CDR1 and CDR2: SGHNT, YYREEE (reference sequence). CDR3 region: CASSFYYQETQYF. DNA of the CDR3: TGTGCCAGCAGCTTCTACTACCAAGAGACCCAGTACTTC.

This clone was detected once. As DNA, the CDR3 is TGTGCCAGCAGTTTACTCCGGGACAGAAACTCCTACGAGCAGTACTTC. Translated, it gives CASSLLRDRNSYEQYF. The chain links TRBV28 to TRBJ2-7; 7 positions match TRBD1. This CDR3 has 16 residues. Germline V gene sequence: CDR1 MDHEN, CDR2 SYDVKM. V lost 2 bases, J lost 0 bases, and 7 bases stayed unmatched.

This chain links TRBV28 with TRBJ2-2; D possibly corresponds to TRBD2 (6 bases). The CDR3 covers 18 residues. V lost 4 bases to trimming and J lost 1 base, with 19 bases between them. CDR1 is MDHEN, CDR2 SYDVKM, per germline. The CDR3 nucleotides read TGTGCCAGCAGTTATACATATCAGACTAGGAGGAACACCGGGGAGCTGTTTTTT. Translation gives CASSYTYQTRRNTGELFF.

The chain couples TRBV7-6 to TRBJ2-1; D is possibly TRBD2 (5 bases). CDR1 and CDR2 (germline): SGHVS, FNYEAQ. CDR3 length: 19 residues. Trimming pared 0 bases from V and 8 bases from J, leaving 26 bases between. The CDR3 nucleotides are TGTGCCAGCAGCTTAGCTGGGTTGAGGACGCGGGTTCACACCGATGAGCAGTTCTTC. This sequence encodes CASSLAGLRTRVHTDEQFF.

This chain connects TRBV27 to TRBJ2-7; a weak D match, TRBD2 (6 bases). The CDR3 has 15 amino acids. V was pared by 0 bases and J by 4 bases, with 13 bases between. Germline V CDR1 and CDR2: MNHEY, SMNVEV (reference sequence). Written as DNA, the CDR3 is TGTGCCAGCAGTTTATCTATTAGCGGAAGATACGAGCAGTACTTC. It translates to CASSLSISGRYEQYF.

The genes are TRBV11-3 and TRBJ1-6; 9 nucleotides align to TRBD1. Losses at the gene ends were 5 bases for V and 3 bases for J; bases not matched to a gene: 5. The germline CDR1 and CDR2 sequences are SGHNT and YENEEA. The CDR3 totals 16 residues. In DNA, the CDR3 is TGTGCCAGCAGCCCGGGACAGGGATTCTATAATTCACCCCTCCACTTT. Translation: CASSPGQGFYNSPLHF.

This clone has just a few counts. The CDR3 loop reads CASSQVPVRVNQPQHF. Here the CDR3 DNA reads TGTGCCAGCAGCCAAGTCCCTGTCAGGGTGAATCAGCCCCAGCATTTT. V gene TRBV4-2 combines with J gene TRBJ1-5; D possibly corresponds to TRBD1 (5 bases). The CDR3 contains 16 residues. Germline lookup yields CDR1 LGHNA and CDR2 YNFKEQ. Trimming left V 1 base short and J 4 bases short, with 14 bases between.

The chain employs TRBV28 and TRBJ1-5, with 7 positions matching TRBD1. CDR1 and CDR2 (germline): MDHEN, SYDVKM. This CDR3 region has 17 residues. Trimming cost V 8 bases and J 4 bases; bases outside gene matches: 17. The CDR3 sequence is CASGTIDREFFNQPQHF. The CDR3 nucleotides read TGTGCCAGCGGTACTATTGACAGGGAGTTTTTTAATCAGCCCCAGCATTTT.

This clone has a handful of counts. V gene TRBV5-1 combines with J gene TRBJ1-6; D is undetermined. Per the germline V gene, CDR1 is SGHRS and CDR2 is YFSETQ. V shed 1 base and J shed 9 bases, with 11 bases lying between them. The CDR3 is 14 amino acids. Written as DNA, the CDR3 is TGCGCCAGCAGCTTGAACATGATTACTTCACCCCTCCACTTT. This translates into CASSLNMITSPLHF.

J is TRBJ1-5 and V is TRBV21-1; the table's TRBD1 call for D was not verified on the DNA. TRBV21-1 is recorded as a pseudogene. CDR3 length equals 13 residues. Here the CDR3 DNA reads TGTGCCAGCAGCAAAGGACAGGGGCAGCCCCAGCATTTT. It codes for CASSKGQGQPQHF.

V is TRBV6-5 and J is TRBJ2-2; D is undetermined. Trimming stripped 0 bases from V and 4 bases from J, with 9 bases between. The CDR3 is 15 amino acids. Germline CDR1 MNHEY, CDR2 SVGAGI. The CDR3 here is CASSYSPGSTGELFF. CDR3 nucleotides: TGTGCCAGCAGTTACTCTCCGGGTTCCACCGGGGAGCTGTTTTTT.

The V call is TRBV7-9, the J call TRBJ1-4, with D possibly matching TRBD1 (5 bases). The length of the CDR3 is 17 residues. Germline CDR1 is SEHNR and CDR2 is FQNEAQ (reference sequence). V lost 3 bases and J lost 0, with 14 bases in between. The CDR3 DNA reads TGTGCCAGCAGCTTCTTGGGCTGGGGGGCAACTAATGAAAAACTGTTTTTT. Translated: CASSFLGWGATNEKLFF. Filled out from reference TRBV7-9 and TRBJ1-4, the complete variable domain reads DTGVSQNPRHKITKRGQNVTFRCDPISEHNRLYWYRQTLGQGPEFLTYFQNEAQLEKSRLLSDRFSAERPKGSFSTLEIQRTEQGDSAMYLCASSFLGWGATNEKLFFGSGTQLSVL.

J is TRBJ1-1 and V is TRBV4-1; no definite D call. Trimming shortened V by 5 bases and J by 2 bases, and 15 bases separated the two germline ends. Germline V gene sequence: CDR1 MGHRA, CDR2 YSYEKL. The CDR3 has 15 residues. The CDR3, as DNA: TGCGCCAGCAGCTGGCGCTCGGGAGTAAACACTGAAGCTTTCTTT. Translating gives CASSWRSGVNTEAFF.

The genes are TRBV6-1 and TRBJ1-1; no reliable D call. V shed 0 bases and J shed 6 bases, with 17 bases lying between them. The CDR3 loop spans 16 amino acids. From germline, CDR1 is MNHNS and CDR2 SASEGT. The CDR3 region is CASSEASLERGPEAFF. The CDR3 nucleotides are TGTGCCAGCAGTGAAGCGAGTCTTGAGAGAGGGCCTGAAGCTTTCTTT.

This clone was counted only a few times. V gene TRBV5-4 combines with J gene TRBJ1-1; 8 nucleotides align to TRBD1. Germline V lookup: CDR1 SGHNT, CDR2 YYREEE (reference sequence). V lost 5 bases and J lost 0; bases outside the gene matches: 6. This CDR3 spans 15 amino acids. DNA of the CDR3: TGTGCCAGCAGGGCAGGGGGCAGGTTGAACACTGAAGCTTTCTTT. This encodes CASRAGGRLNTEAFF.

J is TRBJ1-2 and V is TRBV28, with TRBD1 matching 7 bases. The V and J ends lost 10 bases and 7 bases, in that order; junction bases with no gene match: 6. Germline CDR1 and CDR2: MDHEN and SYDVKM. The CDR3 sequence is 11 residues long. As DNA, the CDR3 is TGTGCCATCCTGGGACAGCCTGGCTACACCTTC. This translates into CAILGQPGYTF.

The chain couples TRBV6-5 to TRBJ2-3; 8 positions match TRBD2. Germline V lookup: CDR1 MNHEY, CDR2 SVGAGI. The ends lost 6 bases at V and 1 base at J; junction bases unmatched: 6. The CDR3 contains 15 residues. CDR3 region: CASSRQAGGTDTQYF. Written as DNA, the CDR3 is TGTGCCAGCAGCAGACAAGCGGGGGGCACAGATACGCAGTATTTT.

J is TRBJ2-5 and V is TRBV5-1; TRBD2 agrees at 8 bases. V lost 4 bases to trimming and J lost 2 bases; unmatched junction nucleotides: 7. Germline assignment: CDR1 SGHRS and CDR2 YFSETQ. CDR3 length equals 15 residues. The CDR3 sequence: CASSPGSGAQETQYF. As DNA, the CDR3 is TGCGCCAGCAGCCCGGGTAGCGGGGCGCAAGAGACCCAGTACTTC.

As DNA, the CDR3 is TGTGCCAGCAGCGTAGCTCTCGACAGGGGCATCACTGAAGCTTTCTTT. This sequence encodes CASSVALDRGITEAFF. This chain links TRBV9 with TRBJ1-1; 8 bases align to TRBD1. The CDR3 has 16 residues. Germline V gives CDR1 SGDLS, CDR2 YYNGEE. Losses at the gene ends were 0 bases for V and 4 bases for J; bases not matched to a gene: 8.

The J gene is TRBJ2-7, the V gene TRBV7-2; D possibly corresponds to TRBD1 (6 bases). This CDR3 is 17 amino acids long. Trimming pared 2 bases from V and 0 bases from J, leaving 17 bases between. The germline V gene encodes CDR1 SGHTA and CDR2 FQGNSA. CDR3 sequence: CASSLQQGILSSYEQYF. DNA of the CDR3: TGTGCCAGCAGCTTACAACAGGGCATCCTAAGCTCCTACGAGCAGTACTTC.